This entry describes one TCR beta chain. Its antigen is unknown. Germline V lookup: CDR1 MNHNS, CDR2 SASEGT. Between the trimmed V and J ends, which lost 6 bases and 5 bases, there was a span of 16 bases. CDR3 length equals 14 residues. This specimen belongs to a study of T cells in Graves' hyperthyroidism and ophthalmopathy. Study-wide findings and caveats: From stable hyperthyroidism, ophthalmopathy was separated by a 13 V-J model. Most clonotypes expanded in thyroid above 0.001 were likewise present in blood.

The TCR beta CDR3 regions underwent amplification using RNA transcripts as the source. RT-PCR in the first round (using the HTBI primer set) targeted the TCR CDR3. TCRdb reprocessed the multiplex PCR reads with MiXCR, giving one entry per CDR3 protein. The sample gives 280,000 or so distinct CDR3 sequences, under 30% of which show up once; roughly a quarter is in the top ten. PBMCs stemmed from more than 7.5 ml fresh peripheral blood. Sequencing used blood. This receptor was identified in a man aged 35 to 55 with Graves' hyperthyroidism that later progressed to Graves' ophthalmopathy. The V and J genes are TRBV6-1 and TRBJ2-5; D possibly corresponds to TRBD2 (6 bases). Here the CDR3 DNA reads TGTGCCAGCAGGGGAGCGGGCCGCACCGAGACCCAGTACTTC. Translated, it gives CASRGAGRTETQYF.